This T cell receptor beta chain was sequenced for a study of control samples from healthy donors and cancer patients. Clones were read by immunoSEQ multiplex PCR, and TCRdb kept only the in-frame ones, dropping some. The profile shows some 120,000 clones, more than 85% of them singletons. Looked up from germline, CDR1 is SGHDN and CDR2 is FVKESK. The CDR3 sequence is 16 residues long. Trimming stripped 10 bases from V and 5 bases from J, with 23 bases between. The TCR sequence derives from a man between 18 and 29 years old in good health. The gene calls are TRBV14 and TRBJ2-2; tentatively, D is TRBD1 (6 bases). Source material: blood. The CDR3 region is CATRPITGSGTGELFF. CDR3 sequence (DNA): TGTGCCACCAGACCAATAACAGGGTCGGGAACCGGGGAGCTGTTTTTT. Supplemented by reference TRBV14 and TRBJ2-2, the full variable domain reads EAGVTQFPSHSVIEKGQTVTLRCDPISGHDNLYWYRRVMGKEIKFLLHFVKESKQDESGMPNNRFLAERTGGTYSTLKVQPAELEDSGVYFCATRPITGSGTGELFFGEGSRLTVL.